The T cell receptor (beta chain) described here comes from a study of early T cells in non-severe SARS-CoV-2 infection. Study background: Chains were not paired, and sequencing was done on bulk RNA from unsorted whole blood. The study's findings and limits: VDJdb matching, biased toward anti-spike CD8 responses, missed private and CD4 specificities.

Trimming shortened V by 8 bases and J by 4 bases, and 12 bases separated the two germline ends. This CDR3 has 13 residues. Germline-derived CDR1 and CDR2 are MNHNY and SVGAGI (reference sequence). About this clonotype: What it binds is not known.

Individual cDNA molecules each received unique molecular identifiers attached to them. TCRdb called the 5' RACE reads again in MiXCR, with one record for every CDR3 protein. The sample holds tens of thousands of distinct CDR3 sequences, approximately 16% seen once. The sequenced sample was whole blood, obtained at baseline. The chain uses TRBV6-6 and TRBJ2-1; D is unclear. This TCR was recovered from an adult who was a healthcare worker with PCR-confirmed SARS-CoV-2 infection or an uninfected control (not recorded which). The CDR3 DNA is TGTGCCAGCCAACCGAACACTTACAATGAGCAGTTCTTC. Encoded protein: CASQPNTYNEQFF.